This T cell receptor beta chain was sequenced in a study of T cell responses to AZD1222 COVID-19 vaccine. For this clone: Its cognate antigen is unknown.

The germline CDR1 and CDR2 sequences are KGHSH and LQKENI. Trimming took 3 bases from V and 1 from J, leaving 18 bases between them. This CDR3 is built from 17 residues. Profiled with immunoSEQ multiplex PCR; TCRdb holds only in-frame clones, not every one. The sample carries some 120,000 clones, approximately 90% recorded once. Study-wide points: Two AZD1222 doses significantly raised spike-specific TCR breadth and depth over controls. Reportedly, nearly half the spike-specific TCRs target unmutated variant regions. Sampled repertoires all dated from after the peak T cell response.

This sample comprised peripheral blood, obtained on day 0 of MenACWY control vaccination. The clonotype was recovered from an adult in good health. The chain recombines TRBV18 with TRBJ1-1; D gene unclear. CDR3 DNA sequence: TGTGCCAGCTCACCTCCGCAAGGCTTGGTAGCGAACACTGAAGCTTTCTTT. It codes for CASSPPQGLVANTEAFF.